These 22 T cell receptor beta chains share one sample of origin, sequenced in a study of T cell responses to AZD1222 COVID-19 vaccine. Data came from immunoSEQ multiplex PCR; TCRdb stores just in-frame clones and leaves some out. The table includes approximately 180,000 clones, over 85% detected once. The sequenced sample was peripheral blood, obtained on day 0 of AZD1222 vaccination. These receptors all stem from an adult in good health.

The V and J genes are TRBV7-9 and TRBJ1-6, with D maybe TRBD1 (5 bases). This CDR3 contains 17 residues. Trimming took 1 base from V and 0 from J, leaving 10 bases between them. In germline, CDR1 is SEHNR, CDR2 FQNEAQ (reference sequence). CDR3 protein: CASSLEGSGSYNSPLHF. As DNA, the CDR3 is TGTGCCAGCAGCTTAGAGGGGTCGGGCTCCTATAATTCACCCCTCCACTTT.

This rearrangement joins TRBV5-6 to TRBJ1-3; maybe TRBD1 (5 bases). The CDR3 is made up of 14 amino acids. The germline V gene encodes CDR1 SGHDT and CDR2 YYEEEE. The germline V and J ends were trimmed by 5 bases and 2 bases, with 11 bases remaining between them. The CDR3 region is CASSWGEAGNTIYF. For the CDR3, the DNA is TGTGCCAGCAGTTGGGGCGAGGCTGGAAACACCATATATTTT.

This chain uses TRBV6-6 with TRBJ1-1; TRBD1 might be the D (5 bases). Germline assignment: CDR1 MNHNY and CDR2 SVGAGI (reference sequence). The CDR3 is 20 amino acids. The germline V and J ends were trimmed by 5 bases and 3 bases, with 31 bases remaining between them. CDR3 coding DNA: TGTGCCAGCAGTCCTACTCTCATTATGGCAGGGTATAGAGGGGACACTGAAGCTTTCTTT. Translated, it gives CASSPTLIMAGYRGDTEAFF.

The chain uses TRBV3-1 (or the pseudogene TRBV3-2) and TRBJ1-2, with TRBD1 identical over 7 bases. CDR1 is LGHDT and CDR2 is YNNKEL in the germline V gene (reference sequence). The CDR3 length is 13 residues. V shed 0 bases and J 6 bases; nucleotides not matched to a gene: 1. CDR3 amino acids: CASSQERGHGYTF. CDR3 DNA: TGTGCCAGCAGCCAAGAGAGGGGGCATGGCTACACCTTC.

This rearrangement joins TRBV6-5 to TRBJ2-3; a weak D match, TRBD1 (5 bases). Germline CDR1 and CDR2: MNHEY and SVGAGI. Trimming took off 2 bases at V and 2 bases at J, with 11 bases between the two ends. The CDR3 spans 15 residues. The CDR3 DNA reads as TGTGCCAGCAGTTACGAGAAGGGGCCCACAGATACGCAGTATTTT. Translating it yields CASSYEKGPTDTQYF.

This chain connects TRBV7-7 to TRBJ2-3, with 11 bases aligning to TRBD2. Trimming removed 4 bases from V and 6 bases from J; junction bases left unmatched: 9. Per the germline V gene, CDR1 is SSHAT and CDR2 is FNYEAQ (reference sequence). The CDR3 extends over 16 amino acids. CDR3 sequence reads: CASSSGTSGRADTQYF. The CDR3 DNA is TGTGCCAGCAGCTCCGGAACTAGCGGGAGAGCCGATACGCAGTATTTT.

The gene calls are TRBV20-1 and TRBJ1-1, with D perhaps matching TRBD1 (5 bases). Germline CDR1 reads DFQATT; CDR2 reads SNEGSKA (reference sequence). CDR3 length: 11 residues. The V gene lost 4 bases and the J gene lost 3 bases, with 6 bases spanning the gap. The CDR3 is CSAKGDTEAFF. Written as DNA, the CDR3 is TGCAGTGCTAAAGGGGACACTGAAGCTTTCTTT.

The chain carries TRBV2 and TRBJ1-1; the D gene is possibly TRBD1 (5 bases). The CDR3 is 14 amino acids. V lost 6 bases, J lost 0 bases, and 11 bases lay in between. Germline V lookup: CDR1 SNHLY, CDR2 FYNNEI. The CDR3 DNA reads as TGTGCCAGCAGCGCAGGGCTCCTGAACACTGAAGCTTTCTTT. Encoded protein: CASSAGLLNTEAFF.

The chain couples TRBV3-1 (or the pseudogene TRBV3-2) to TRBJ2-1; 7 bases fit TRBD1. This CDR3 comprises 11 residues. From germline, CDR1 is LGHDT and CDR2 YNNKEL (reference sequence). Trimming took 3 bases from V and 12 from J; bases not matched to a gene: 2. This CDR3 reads CASSQTGLQFF. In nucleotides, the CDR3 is TGTGCCAGCAGCCAGACAGGGCTGCAGTTCTTC.

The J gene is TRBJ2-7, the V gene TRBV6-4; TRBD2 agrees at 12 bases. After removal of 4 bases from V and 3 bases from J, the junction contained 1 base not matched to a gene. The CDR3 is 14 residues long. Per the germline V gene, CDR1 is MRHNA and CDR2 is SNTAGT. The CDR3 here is CASSVGLAGYEQYF. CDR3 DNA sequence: TGTGCCAGCAGTGTGGGACTAGCGGGCTACGAGCAGTACTTC.

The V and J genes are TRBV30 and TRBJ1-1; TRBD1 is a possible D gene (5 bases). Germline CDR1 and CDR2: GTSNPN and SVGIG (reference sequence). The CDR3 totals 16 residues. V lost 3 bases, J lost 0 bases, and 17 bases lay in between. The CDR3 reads CAWSRWRGTVNTEAFF. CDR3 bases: TGTGCCTGGAGCCGGTGGAGAGGGACGGTGAACACTGAAGCTTTCTTT.

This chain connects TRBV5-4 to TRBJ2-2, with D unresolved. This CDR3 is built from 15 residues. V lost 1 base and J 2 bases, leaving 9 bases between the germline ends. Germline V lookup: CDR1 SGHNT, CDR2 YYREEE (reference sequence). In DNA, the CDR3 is TGTGCCAGCAGCTTGCAAGGTGAAAACACCGGGGAGCTGTTTTTT. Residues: CASSLQGENTGELFF.

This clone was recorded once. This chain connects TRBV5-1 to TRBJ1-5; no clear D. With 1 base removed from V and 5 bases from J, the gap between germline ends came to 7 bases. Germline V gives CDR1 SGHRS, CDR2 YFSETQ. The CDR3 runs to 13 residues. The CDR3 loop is CASSLTVDQPQHF. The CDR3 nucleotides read TGCGCCAGCAGCTTGACGGTAGATCAGCCCCAGCATTTT.

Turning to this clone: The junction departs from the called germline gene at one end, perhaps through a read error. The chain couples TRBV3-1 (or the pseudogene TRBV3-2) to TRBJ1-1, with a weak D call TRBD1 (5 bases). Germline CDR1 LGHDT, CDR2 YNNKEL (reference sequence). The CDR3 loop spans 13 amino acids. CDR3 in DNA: TGTGCCAGCAGTCAAGTGACAGCAACTGAAGCTTTCTTT. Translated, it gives CASSQVTATEAFF.

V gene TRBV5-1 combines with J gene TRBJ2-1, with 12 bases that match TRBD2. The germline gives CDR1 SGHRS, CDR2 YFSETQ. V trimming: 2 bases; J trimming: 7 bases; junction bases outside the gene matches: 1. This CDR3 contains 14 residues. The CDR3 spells CASSFGTSGNEQFF. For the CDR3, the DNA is TGCGCCAGCAGCTTCGGGACTAGCGGGAATGAGCAGTTCTTC.

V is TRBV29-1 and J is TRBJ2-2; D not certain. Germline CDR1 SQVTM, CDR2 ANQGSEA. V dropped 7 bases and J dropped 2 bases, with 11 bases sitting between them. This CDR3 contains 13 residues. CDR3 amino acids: CSGGAENTGELFF. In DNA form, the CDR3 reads TGCAGCGGTGGCGCTGAAAACACCGGGGAGCTGTTTTTT.

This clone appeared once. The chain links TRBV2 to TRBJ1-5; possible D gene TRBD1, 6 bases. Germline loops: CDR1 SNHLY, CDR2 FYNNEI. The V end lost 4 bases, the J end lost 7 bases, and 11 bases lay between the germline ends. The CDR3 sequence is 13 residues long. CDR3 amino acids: CASSGDIGQPQHF. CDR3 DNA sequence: TGTGCCAGCAGTGGGGACATAGGGCAGCCCCAGCATTTT.

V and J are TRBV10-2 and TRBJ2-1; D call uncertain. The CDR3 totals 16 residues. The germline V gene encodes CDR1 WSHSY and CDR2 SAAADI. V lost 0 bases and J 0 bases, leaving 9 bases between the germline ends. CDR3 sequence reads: CASSESQLNSYNEQFF. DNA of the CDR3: TGCGCCAGCAGTGAGTCACAACTGAACTCCTACAATGAGCAGTTCTTC.

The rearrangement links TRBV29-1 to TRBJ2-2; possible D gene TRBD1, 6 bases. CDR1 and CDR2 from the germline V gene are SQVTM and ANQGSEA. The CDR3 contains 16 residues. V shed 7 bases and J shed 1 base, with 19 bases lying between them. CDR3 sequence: CSANLPGQLNTGELFF. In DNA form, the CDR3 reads TGCAGCGCTAACCTTCCGGGACAATTGAACACCGGGGAGCTGTTTTTT.

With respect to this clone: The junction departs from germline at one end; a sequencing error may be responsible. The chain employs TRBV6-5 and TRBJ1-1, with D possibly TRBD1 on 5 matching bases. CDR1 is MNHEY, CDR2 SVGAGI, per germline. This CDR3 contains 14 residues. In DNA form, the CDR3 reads TGTGCCAGCAGTGACTCGGGGCCCTACACTGAAGCTTTCTTT. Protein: CASSDSGPYTEAFF.

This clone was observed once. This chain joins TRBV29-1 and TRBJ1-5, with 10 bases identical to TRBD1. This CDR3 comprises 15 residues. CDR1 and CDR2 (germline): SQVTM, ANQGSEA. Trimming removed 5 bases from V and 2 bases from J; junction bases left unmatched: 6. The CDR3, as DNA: TGCAGCGTTACTATGACAGGGGGCGGCAATCAGCCCCAGCATTTT. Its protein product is CSVTMTGGGNQPQHF. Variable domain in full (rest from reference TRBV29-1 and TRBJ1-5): SAVISQKPSRDICQRGTSLTIQCQVDSQVTMMFWYRQQPGQSLTLIATANQGSEATYESGFVIDKFPISRPNLTFSTLTVSNMSPEDSSIYLCSVTMTGGGNQPQHFGDGTRLSIL.

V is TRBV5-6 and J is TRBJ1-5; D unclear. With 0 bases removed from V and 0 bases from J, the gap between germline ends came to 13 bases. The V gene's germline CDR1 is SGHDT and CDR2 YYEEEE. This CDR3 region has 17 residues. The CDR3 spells CASSLGSLRYSNQPQHF. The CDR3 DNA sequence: TGTGCCAGCAGCTTGGGCAGCCTCCGATATAGCAATCAGCCCCAGCATTTT.